The 25 T cell receptor beta chains below come from one sample, sequenced in a study of blood T cell repertoires in COVID-19. Profiling relied on immunoSEQ multiplex PCR, and the TCRdb table lists in-frame clones only, not all of them. The sample yields a few hundred thousand clones, 88% seen once. Sequenced input: peripheral blood. All receptors come from a man between 60 and 75 years old who had recovered from COVID-19.

The V and J genes are TRBV6-4 and TRBJ2-3; tentative D call: TRBD1 (5 bases). CDR1 and CDR2 from the germline V gene are MRHNA and SNTAGT. V was trimmed by 8 bases and J by 2 bases, leaving 17 bases between them. The CDR3 is 15 amino acids. Here the CDR3 DNA reads TGTGCCAGCCCCTCCTTAGACAGTCTCACAGATACGCAGTATTTT. Amino acid sequence: CASPSLDSLTDTQYF.

The J gene is TRBJ2-5, the V gene TRBV12-3 or TRBV12-4; D not resolved. Trimming took 6 bases from V and 5 from J, leaving 13 bases between them. The length of the CDR3 is 13 residues. CDR3 residues: CASRYRSWETQYF. The CDR3 nucleotides are TGTGCCAGCAGGTACCGGTCGTGGGAGACCCAGTACTTC.

The chain uses TRBV10-3 and TRBJ1-3; no firm D call. This CDR3 comprises 13 residues. Germline lookup yields CDR1 ENHRY and CDR2 SYGVKD. Trimming removed 4 bases from V and 0 bases from J, with 4 bases in between. CDR3 nucleotides: TGTGCCATCAGTGCAGACTCTGGAAACACCATATATTTT. This gives the protein CAISADSGNTIYF.

This chain uses TRBV30 with TRBJ2-3, with 11 bases fitting TRBD2. This CDR3 is built from 16 residues. The germline V gene has CDR1 GTSNPN and CDR2 SVGIG (reference sequence). V shed 1 base and J 1 base; nucleotides not matched to a gene: 4. CDR3 sequence: CAWSGLAGGGTDTQYF. The CDR3 nucleotides read TGTGCCTGGAGTGGGCTAGCGGGGGGAGGCACAGATACGCAGTATTTT.

The genes are TRBV10-2 and TRBJ2-7; 7 bases match TRBD1. This CDR3 has 13 residues. The germline gives CDR1 WSHSY, CDR2 SAAADI. J lost 4 bases, V lost 6 bases, and 6 bases had no gene match. The CDR3 spells CASRRQGTYEQYF. The CDR3 DNA sequence: TGCGCCAGCAGGAGACAGGGTACATACGAGCAGTACTTC.

This chain links TRBV2 with TRBJ2-5; D might be TRBD2 (5 bases). This CDR3 has 14 residues. Germline V gives CDR1 SNHLY, CDR2 FYNNEI. The V end lost 10 bases, the J end lost 5 bases, and 20 bases lay between the germline ends. CDR3 in amino acids: CATHGEMLGETQYF. The CDR3 nucleotides are TGTGCCACCCACGGGGAGATGCTAGGCGAGACCCAGTACTTC.

The J gene is TRBJ2-7, the V gene TRBV27; possibly TRBD1 for D (6 bases). The CDR3 runs 14 residues. CDR1 MNHEY and CDR2 SMNVEV come from the germline V gene (reference sequence). With 6 bases removed from V and 2 bases from J, the gap between germline ends came to 14 bases. The CDR3 bases are TGTGCCAGCAGCCTCACAGGGTTGCCCTACGAGCAGTACTTC. Translation: CASSLTGLPYEQYF.

This clone was observed a single time. This chain links TRBV12-3 or TRBV12-4 with TRBJ1-5; tentative D call: TRBD1 (6 bases). The CDR3 sequence is 12 residues long. Trimming left V 6 bases short and J 7 bases short, with 10 bases between. The CDR3 region has the DNA TGTGCCAGCAGAGTAGGGGGACAGCCCCAGCATTTT. Translation gives CASRVGGQPQHF.

The chain is built from TRBV4-2 and TRBJ1-2, with D possibly being TRBD1 (5 bases). Germline-derived CDR1 and CDR2 are LGHNA and YNFKEQ. V was clipped by 2 bases and J by 4 bases, with 17 bases between them. This CDR3 region has 16 residues. The CDR3 nucleotides read TGTGCCAGCAGCCAACACGGGGCGGGGTGGGGCTATGGCTACACCTTC. Protein sequence: CASSQHGAGWGYGYTF.

This clone has a single count. This rearrangement joins TRBV7-3 to TRBJ2-5, with D hard to call. There are 14 residues in the CDR3. Germline V lookup: CDR1 SGHTA, CDR2 FQGTGA. V dropped 2 bases and J dropped 5 bases, with 12 bases sitting between them. The CDR3 coding sequence is TGTGCCAGCAGCTTAGGGCTGGGTACGGAGACCCAGTACTTC. Translating gives CASSLGLGTETQYF.

As DNA, the CDR3 is TGCGCCAGCAGCTACGGGACAGGTAGCACCGGGGAGCTGTTTTTT. It translates to CASSYGTGSTGELFF. The J gene is TRBJ2-2, the V gene TRBV5-1; TRBD1 matches at 8 bases. The CDR3 is made up of 15 amino acids. The V segment lost 3 bases and the J segment 4 bases; nucleotides outside the gene matches: 5. Germline CDR1 SGHRS, CDR2 YFSETQ.

The chain combines TRBV7-3 with TRBJ2-1; 10 bases are shared with TRBD2. Germline values: CDR1 SGHTA, CDR2 FQGTGA. There are 16 residues in the CDR3. V lost 0 bases and J lost 8; bases outside the gene matches: 7. The CDR3 nucleotides read TGTGCCAGCAGCTTAACACTAGCGGGGATGGAGGATGAGCAGTTCTTC. It codes for CASSLTLAGMEDEQFF.

CDR3 region: CASSWTGGFVSGNTIYF. DNA for the CDR3: TGTGCCAGCAGCTGGACAGGGGGCTTCGTGTCAGGAAACACCATATATTTT. This sequence joins TRBV7-2 and TRBJ1-3, with 11 nucleotides matching TRBD1. The CDR3 length is 17 residues. The germline V gene has CDR1 SGHTA and CDR2 FQGNSA. V trimming: 4 bases; J trimming: 4 bases; junction bases outside the gene matches: 9.

The sample holds a few counts of this clone. The chain's CDR3 is CASGFLGGEAFF. CDR3 sequence (DNA): TGTGCCAGCGGTTTTTTGGGGGGTGAAGCTTTCTTT. The chain employs TRBV2 and TRBJ1-1; D perhaps matches TRBD1 (5 bases). Germline-derived CDR1 and CDR2 are SNHLY and FYNNEI. Deletions cut 8 bases from V and 7 bases from J, with 14 bases between. The CDR3 contains 12 residues.

The V and J genes are TRBV18 and TRBJ2-7; tentative D call: TRBD2 (5 bases). The CDR3 is made up of 15 amino acids. V lost 5 bases and J lost 0, with 14 bases in between. Per germline, CDR1 KGHSH and CDR2 LQKENI. The CDR3 region is CASSGGLSSSYEQYF. The CDR3 bases are TGTGCCAGCTCAGGAGGACTGAGTAGCTCCTACGAGCAGTACTTC. Full variable domain (rest looked up from reference TRBV18 and TRBJ2-7): NAGVMQNPRHLVRRRGQEARLRCSPMKGHSHVYWYRQLPEEGLKFMVYLQKENIIDESGMPKERFSAEFPKEGPSILRIQQVVRGDSAAYFCASSGGLSSSYEQYFGPGTRLTVT.

V and J are TRBV6-5 and TRBJ1-2; a possible D gene is TRBD1 (6 bases). V shed 2 bases and J shed 6 bases, with 10 bases lying between them. Germline V lookup: CDR1 MNHEY, CDR2 SVGAGI. The CDR3 has 13 residues. The CDR3 sequence: CASSYGGADGYTF. CDR3 in DNA: TGTGCCAGCAGTTACGGGGGCGCTGATGGCTACACCTTC.

The genes are TRBV5-1 and TRBJ2-7; D is undetermined. This CDR3 region has 14 residues. Germline CDR1 reads SGHRS; CDR2 reads YFSETQ. V was pared by 4 bases and J by 3 bases, with 14 bases between. The DNA for the CDR3 is TGCGCCAGCAGCCTGAACGTCATACTCTACGAGCAGTACTTC. Amino acids: CASSLNVILYEQYF. Looking up the rest from reference TRBV5-1 and TRBJ2-7 gives the full variable domain: KAGVTQTPRYLIKTRGQQVTLSCSPISGHRSVSWYQQTPGQGLQFLFEYFSETQRNKGNFPGRFSGRQFSNSRSEMNVSTLELGDSALYLCASSLNVILYEQYFGPGTRLTVT.

The chain employs TRBV5-1 and TRBJ2-7; D gene uncertain. The germline V gene has CDR1 SGHRS and CDR2 YFSETQ. The CDR3 is 13 amino acids. V lost 4 bases to trimming and J lost 2 bases, with 10 bases between them. The chain's CDR3 is CASSGSSPYEQYF. The DNA for the CDR3 is TGCGCCAGCAGCGGCAGTAGCCCCTACGAGCAGTACTTC.

V and J are TRBV7-3 and TRBJ2-7, with a possible D match to TRBD2 (5 bases). The germline CDR1 and CDR2 sequences are SGHTA and FQGTGA. The CDR3 extends over 13 amino acids. Trimming took 0 bases from V and 7 from J, leaving 10 bases between them. The CDR3 sequence is CASSLTVGVEQYF. The CDR3 bases are TGTGCCAGCAGCTTAACGGTGGGAGTTGAGCAGTACTTC. The whole variable domain, remainder taken from reference TRBV7-3 and TRBJ2-7, is GAGVSQTPSNKVTEKGKYVELRCDPISGHTALYWYRQSLGQGPEFLIYFQGTGAADDSGLPNDRFFAVRPEGSVSTLKIQRTERGDSAVYLCASSLTVGVEQYFGPGTRLTVT.

V gene TRBV6-5 combines with J gene TRBJ2-7, with 8 bases identical to TRBD1. V was clipped by 2 bases and J by 0 bases; unmatched bases: 3. The CDR3 is 15 residues long. Germline assignment: CDR1 MNHEY and CDR2 SVGAGI. The CDR3: CASSYTDRVSYEQYF. For the CDR3, the DNA is TGTGCCAGCAGTTACACGGACAGGGTCTCCTACGAGCAGTACTTC.

This chain uses TRBV27 with TRBJ2-7; maybe TRBD1 (5 bases). The V end was cut by 2 bases, the J end by 7 bases, with 18 bases between. The germline V gene has CDR1 MNHEY and CDR2 SMNVEV (reference sequence). The CDR3 length is 15 residues. The CDR3 sequence is CASSLGWQGIGEQYF. DNA of the CDR3: TGTGCCAGCAGTTTAGGTTGGCAGGGAATTGGGGAGCAGTACTTC.

The rearrangement uses TRBV7-2 and TRBJ1-4; 10 nucleotides match TRBD1. Germline-derived CDR1 and CDR2 are SGHTA and FQGNSA. V shed 2 bases, J shed 7 bases, and the junction held 4 bases outside the gene matches. The CDR3 runs to 15 residues. CDR3 sequence: CASSLRGTGAEKLFF. In DNA form, the CDR3 reads TGTGCCAGCAGCTTAAGGGGGACAGGGGCTGAAAAACTGTTTTTT.

In DNA form, the CDR3 reads TGTGCCAGCAGCCCACATTCGACAGGGATGAACACTGAAGCTTTCTTT. As protein: CASSPHSTGMNTEAFF. The V and J genes are TRBV7-9 and TRBJ1-1; the match to TRBD1 covers 7 bases. Germline V lookup: CDR1 SEHNR, CDR2 FQNEAQ (reference sequence). J lost 0 bases, V lost 5 bases, and 9 bases had no gene match. The CDR3 covers 16 residues.

The rearrangement links TRBV7-3 to TRBJ1-2; no definite D call. The CDR3 runs to 13 residues. The germline CDR1 and CDR2 sequences are SGHTA and FQGTGA. V shed 5 bases and J shed 7 bases, with 14 bases lying between them. CDR3: CASSPTGGLGYTF. The CDR3 DNA sequence: TGTGCCAGCAGCCCCACCGGCGGACTTGGCTACACCTTC.

The J gene is TRBJ2-7, the V gene TRBV29-1, with unresolved D. V was trimmed by 4 bases and J by 1 base, leaving 8 bases between them. Germline CDR1 and CDR2: SQVTM and ANQGSEA. The CDR3 loop spans 12 amino acids. CDR3 amino acids: CSVAVSSYEQYF. In DNA form, the CDR3 reads TGCAGCGTTGCTGTCAGTTCCTACGAGCAGTACTTC.